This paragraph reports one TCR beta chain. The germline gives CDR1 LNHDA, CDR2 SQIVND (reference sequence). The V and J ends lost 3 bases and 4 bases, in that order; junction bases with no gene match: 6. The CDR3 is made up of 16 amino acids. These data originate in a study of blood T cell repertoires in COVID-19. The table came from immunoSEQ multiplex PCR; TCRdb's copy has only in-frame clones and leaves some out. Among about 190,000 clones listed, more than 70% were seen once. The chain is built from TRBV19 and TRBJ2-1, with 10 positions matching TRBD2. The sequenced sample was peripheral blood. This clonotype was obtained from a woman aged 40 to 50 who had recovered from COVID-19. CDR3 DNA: TGTGCCAGTAGTATGATCCGACTAGCGGGTTACAATGAGCAGTTCTTC. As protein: CASSMIRLAGYNEQFF.